This T cell receptor beta chain originates from a study of CD8+CD57+ T cells in acquired aplastic anemia. CDR3 and TCR beta VDJ profiling relied on genomic DNA as the template. TCRdb redid the calling of the reads with MiXCR, one entry per CDR3 protein. The table has about 210,000 distinct CDR3 sequences, approximately 60% seen once. This CDR3 has 12 residues. Per the germline V gene, CDR1 is KGHDR and CDR2 is SFDVKD. Trimming stripped 7 bases from V and 2 bases from J, with 8 bases between. Ten or more counts support this clonotype. The gene calls are TRBV24-1 and TRBJ2-7, with D possibly TRBD2 on 5 matching bases. Sequencing was carried out using sorted CD4+, CD8+, or CD8+CD57+ T cells (not recorded which) from PBMCs. The origin of this receptor is a human donor in good health. This CDR3 is CATRLGTYEQYF. The DNA of the CDR3 is TGTGCCACCAGACTCGGGACCTACGAGCAGTACTTC.